Listed below are T cell receptor beta chains from one sample, sequenced in a study of blood T cell repertoires in COVID-19. Here immunoSEQ multiplex PCR was the method, and the copy in TCRdb shows in-frame clones only, minus some. The top ten hold just over 3% of the sample, which has under 45,000 clones, 81% seen once. The material sequenced was peripheral blood. Every receptor here comes from a man aged 65-85 years with COVID-19, enrolled during active disease. Both conserved end residues are part of each CDR3. The D gene is left open where the match is weak. Size is stated for part of the rows, as once, few or many counts, or as a class when the clone is expanded.

D gene,J gene,V gene,clone size,CDR3 DNA,CDR3 protein
TRBD1,TRBJ1-5,TRBV7-9,.,TGTGCCAGCAGTCAAGACAGGGGGCCAAATCAGCCCCAGCATTTT,CASSQDRGPNQPQHF
.,TRBJ2-7,TRBV4-1,once,TGCGCCAGCAGCCAAACCAGGGTAGGCGAGCAGTACTTC,CASSQTRVGEQYF
.,TRBJ1-5,TRBV30,once,TGTGCCTGGAGTGTAGGAGGGTTCGGGGGAAATCAGCCCCAGCATTTT,CAWSVGGFGGNQPQHF
TRBD2,TRBJ2-3,TRBV4-3,.,TGCGCCAGCAGCCAACGACTAGCGGAATCCCTAGCAAGCACAGATACGCAGTATTTT,CASSQRLAESLASTDTQYF
TRBD1,TRBJ1-1,TRBV7-9,.,TGTGCCAGCAGCTTACAGGGGGTGAACACTGAAGCTTTCTTT,CASSLQGVNTEAFF
TRBD1,TRBJ2-7,TRBV6-1,.,TGTGCCAGCAGTGATTGGGACAGGGGGTACGAGCAGTACTTC,CASSDWDRGYEQYF
TRBD2,TRBJ2-7,TRBV27,once,TGTGCCAGCAGTTTATCCGCACTAGCGAGCTACGAGCAGTACTTC,CASSLSALASYEQYF
.,TRBJ2-5,TRBV28,.,TGTGCCAGCAGTTTAGCATCGGACTTCGGGGAGACCCAGTACTTC,CASSLASDFGETQYF
.,TRBJ2-1,TRBV24-1,.,TGTGCCACCAGTGATTCGGGGGGCTATTACAATGAGCAGTTCTTC,CATSDSGGYYNEQFF
.,TRBJ1-1,TRBV5-1,.,TGCGCCAGCAGCGCCGGGCAGGGTGTCGACACTGAAGCTTTCTTT,CASSAGQGVDTEAFF
.,TRBJ1-2,TRBV7-2,.,TGTGCCAGCAGCCCGGCGGGAACGAACTATGGCTACACCTTC,CASSPAGTNYGYTF
TRBD2,TRBJ2-1,TRBV6-5,.,TGTGCCAGCAGTTTTAGCGGGAGGTTGGATGAGCAGTTCTTC,CASSFSGRLDEQFF
.,TRBJ1-5,TRBV4-3,.,TGCGCCAGCAGCCAAGGACAGACAAATCAGCCCCAGCATTTT,CASSQGQTNQPQHF
.,TRBJ1-4,TRBV14,.,TGTGCCAGCAGCCAAGGAGGCAGGGCCGGGCCAGGGACTAATGAAAAACTGTTTTTT,CASSQGGRAGPGTNEKLFF
.,TRBJ1-1,TRBV30,.,TGTGCCTGGATCTTCACAGGGTTGAACACTGAAGCTTTCTTT,CAWIFTGLNTEAFF
.,TRBJ1-1,TRBV2,.,TGTGCCAGCAGTGAAAATGGAGGGTTGAACACTGAAGCTTTCTTT,CASSENGGLNTEAFF
TRBD2,TRBJ2-1,TRBV7-3,.,TGTGCCAGCAGTCCCGCCGGGACTACGGGCGGTGAGCAGTTCTTC,CASSPAGTTGGEQFF
TRBD1,TRBJ2-2,TRBV18,.,TGTGCCAGCTCACCACAGGGGGCGGACACCGGGGAGCTGTTTTTT,CASSPQGADTGELFF
.,TRBJ2-7,TRBV7-9,.,TGTGCCAGCAGCGCCCCCCGGAGGAACCGTACCTACGAGCAGTACTTC,CASSAPRRNRTYEQYF
TRBD1,TRBJ2-1,TRBV4-3,.,TGCGCCAGCAGCCGCAGACAGGGGGCGCTGGACAATGAGCAGTTCTTC,CASSRRQGALDNEQFF
TRBD1,TRBJ1-1,TRBV5-1,.,TGCGCCAGCAGACCGGACAGGGGGCCTGCGGGAACTGAAGCTTTCTTT,CASRPDRGPAGTEAFF
.,TRBJ2-2,TRBV24-1,.,TGTGCCACCAGTGACGAGGGCCTCACCGGGGAGCTGTTTTTT,CATSDEGLTGELFF
.,TRBJ2-1,TRBV29-1,.,TGCAGCGGATTAGGGGTTCGCAATGAGCAGTTCTTC,CSGLGVRNEQFF
.,TRBJ1-2,TRBV4-1,few,TGCGCCAGCAGCCAAGACAGGGCAAGTTATGGCTACACCTTC,CASSQDRASYGYTF
TRBD1,TRBJ2-7,TRBV9,.,TGTGCCAGCAGCTACGGACAGGGGGCTAGCTACGAGCAGTACTTC,CASSYGQGASYEQYF
TRBD2,TRBJ2-7,TRBV4-2,.,TGTGCCAGCAGCCCAGGACTAGCGGGAACCTACGAGCAGTACTTC,CASSPGLAGTYEQYF
.,TRBJ2-2,TRBV28,.,TGTGCCAGCAGGTTAGCAGGGTCCGGGGAGCTGTTTTTT,CASRLAGSGELFF
.,TRBJ2-5,TRBV11-3,.,TGTGCCAGCAGCTTAGGGCGTTGGGGGGACAGAGTGTACCAAGAGACCCAGTACTTC,CASSLGRWGDRVYQETQYF
.,TRBJ2-3,TRBV4-2,few,TGTGCCAGCAGCCAAGATGGACTCTCCACAGATACGCAGTATTTT,CASSQDGLSTDTQYF
.,TRBJ1-5,TRBV4-2,.,TGTGCCAGCAGCCTAGACCAAAGCAATCAGCCCCAGCATTTT,CASSLDQSNQPQHF
TRBD1,TRBJ1-2,TRBV30,.,TGTGCCTGGAGTCCCAAAGGTTTGGGGAAGGGGGCGAACTATGGCTACACCTTC,CAWSPKGLGKGANYGYTF
.,TRBJ2-3,TRBV27,.,TGTGCCAGCAGTCCCTATAGCGGACCCCATTCTGGCACAGATACGCAGTATTTT,CASSPYSGPHSGTDTQYF
TRBD2,TRBJ2-1,TRBV6-2/TRBV6-3,.,TGTGCCAGCAGCCCTGGGACTAGCTTTGAGCAGTTCTTC,CASSPGTSFEQFF
.,TRBJ2-3,TRBV7-9,.,TGTGCCAGCAGCCCCTACGAGAGCGATACTAGCACAGATACGCAGTATTTT,CASSPYESDTSTDTQYF
.,TRBJ2-7,TRBV6-2/TRBV6-3,few,TGTGCCAGCAGTTACCACTCCTACGAGCAGTACTTC,CASSYHSYEQYF
.,TRBJ1-2,TRBV5-1,.,TGCGCCAGCAGCGCGGGCCGGGTGTCGGTATATGGCTACACCTTC,CASSAGRVSVYGYTF
TRBD2,TRBJ2-3,TRBV28,.,TGTGCCAGCAGTGTCCCCGGGACTAGCGGGACCCCCACAGATACGCAGTATTTT,CASSVPGTSGTPTDTQYF
.,TRBJ2-3,TRBV21-1,.,TGTGCCAGCAGCACCCCCCGTTGGCAGGGAAGCACAGATACGCAGTATTTT,CASSTPRWQGSTDTQYF
.,TRBJ2-3,TRBV9,.,TGTGCCAGCGGGACCGGGAGTAATACGCAGTATTTT,CASGTGSNTQYF
.,TRBJ2-7,TRBV28,.,TGTGCCAGCAGTAATCGGGGGTATGGGGAGCAGTACTTC,CASSNRGYGEQYF
.,TRBJ2-7,TRBV5-1,.,TGCGCCAGCAGCGGGGGGATTGCCGGCGAGCAGTACTTC,CASSGGIAGEQYF
TRBD2,TRBJ2-3,TRBV4-1,.,TGCGCCAGCAGCCAAATCCCGGGGGGGATCACAGATACGCAGTATTTT,CASSQIPGGITDTQYF
TRBD1,TRBJ1-1,TRBV6-6,.,TGTGCCAGCAGCTCGGACAGGGCAATGAACACTGAAGCTTTCTTT,CASSSDRAMNTEAFF
.,TRBJ1-2,TRBV3-1/TRBV3-2,.,TGTGCCAGCAGCCAAGATTTCGGGGGTAATGGCTACACCTTC,CASSQDFGGNGYTF
TRBD1,TRBJ2-7,TRBV28,once,TGTGCCAGCAGTCCTCGGGACAGACCCTACGAGCAGTGCTTC,CASSPRDRPYEQCF
.,TRBJ2-3,TRBV28,.,TGTGCCAGCAGTTTTAGGGGGACAGATACGCAGTATTTT,CASSFRGTDTQYF
TRBD1,TRBJ1-2,TRBV27,.,TGTGCCAGCAGGCAACAGGGGGGGGACTATGGCTACACCTTC,CASRQQGGDYGYTF
TRBD1,TRBJ1-5,TRBV30,once,TGTGCCTGGAGTGGGGACAGGGGGCAGCAGCCCCAGCATTTT,CAWSGDRGQQPQHF
TRBD2,TRBJ2-3,TRBV4-3,.,TGCGCCAGCAGCCAAGATCAGCCTAGCGGGTTGGGAACAGATACGCAGTATTTT,CASSQDQPSGLGTDTQYF
TRBD2,TRBJ2-1,TRBV5-6,few,TGTGCCAGCAGGGAATACAGCGGGGTTCAGTTCTTC,CASREYSGVQFF
TRBD1,TRBJ1-1,TRBV6-2/TRBV6-3,.,TGTGCCAGCAGTTACTTGACAGGGTCTGAAGCTTTCTTT,CASSYLTGSEAFF
TRBD1,TRBJ1-2,TRBV2,.,TGTGCTTGGGGACAGGGGGAACTTAGGGGCTACACCTTC,CAWGQGELRGYTF
TRBD1,TRBJ1-1,TRBV24-1,once,TGTGCCACCAGTCATCAGGGGGCCACTGAAGCTTTCTTT,CATSHQGATEAFF
.,TRBJ2-7,TRBV6-1,.,TGTGCCAGCAGTGAAACAAGCTACGAGCAGTACTTC,CASSETSYEQYF
TRBD1,TRBJ2-7,TRBV28,.,TGTGCCAGCGCTACTTATTTCGCTCGACAGGGGAGCTCCTACGAGCAGTACTTC,CASATYFARQGSSYEQYF
TRBD1,TRBJ1-6,TRBV29-1,.,TGCAGCGTCGGACAGGGGAATGATTCACCCCTCCACTTT,CSVGQGNDSPLHF